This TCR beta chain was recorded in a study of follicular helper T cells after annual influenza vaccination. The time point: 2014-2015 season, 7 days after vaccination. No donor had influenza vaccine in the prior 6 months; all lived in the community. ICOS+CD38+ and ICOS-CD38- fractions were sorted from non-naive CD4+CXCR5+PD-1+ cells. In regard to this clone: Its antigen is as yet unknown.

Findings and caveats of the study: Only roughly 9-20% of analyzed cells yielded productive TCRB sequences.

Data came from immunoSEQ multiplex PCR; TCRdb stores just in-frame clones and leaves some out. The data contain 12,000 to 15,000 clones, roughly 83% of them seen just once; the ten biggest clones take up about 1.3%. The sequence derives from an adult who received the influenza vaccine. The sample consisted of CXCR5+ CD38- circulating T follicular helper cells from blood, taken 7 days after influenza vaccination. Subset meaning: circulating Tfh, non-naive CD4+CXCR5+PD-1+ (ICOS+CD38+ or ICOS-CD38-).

The CDR3 DNA reads as TGTGCCAGCAGCTTTACAATCGGTTTGAGGGACACTGAAGCTTTCTTT. Residues: CASSFTIGLRDTEAFF. This chain joins TRBV7-9 and TRBJ1-1; D unclear. V lost 3 bases to trimming and J lost 3 bases, with 17 bases between them. CDR3 length equals 16 residues. The germline V gene has CDR1 SEHNR and CDR2 FQNEAQ (reference sequence). Looking up the rest from reference TRBV7-9 and TRBJ1-1 gives the full variable domain: DTGVSQNPRHKITKRGQNVTFRCDPISEHNRLYWYRQTLGQGPEFLTYFQNEAQLEKSRLLSDRFSAERPKGSFSTLEIQRTEQGDSAMYLCASSFTIGLRDTEAFFGQGTRLTVV.